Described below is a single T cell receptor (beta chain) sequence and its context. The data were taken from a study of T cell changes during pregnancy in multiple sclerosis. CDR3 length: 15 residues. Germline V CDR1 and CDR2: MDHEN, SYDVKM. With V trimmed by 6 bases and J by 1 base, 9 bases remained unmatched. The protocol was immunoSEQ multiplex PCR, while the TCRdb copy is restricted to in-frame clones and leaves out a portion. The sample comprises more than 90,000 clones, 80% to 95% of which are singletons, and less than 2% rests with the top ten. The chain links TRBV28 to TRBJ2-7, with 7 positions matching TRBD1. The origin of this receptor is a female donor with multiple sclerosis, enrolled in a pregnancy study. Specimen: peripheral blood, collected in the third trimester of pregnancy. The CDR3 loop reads CASSYTGATSYEQYF. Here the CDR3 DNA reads TGTGCCAGCAGCTATACAGGGGCCACATCCTACGAGCAGTACTTC. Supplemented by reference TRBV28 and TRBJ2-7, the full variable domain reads DVKVTQSSRYLVKRTGEKVFLECVQDMDHENMFWYRQDPGLGLRLIYFSYDVKMKEKGDIPEGYSVSREKKERFSLILESASTNQTSMYLCASSYTGATSYEQYFGPGTRLTVT.